This T cell receptor (beta chain) was captured by sequencing in a study of T cells after yellow fever vaccination. About the research overall: Fractions with few cells were prepared using SMART-Seq v4 Ultra Low Input.

The study's findings and limits: Abundant bulk-population clonotypes could contaminate the FACS-sorted repertoires.

This clonotype was picked up many times. No antigen is known for it. The CDR3 loop spans 14 amino acids. Germline assignment: CDR1 MDHEN and CDR2 SYDVKM. V trimming: 4 bases; J trimming: 2 bases; junction bases outside the gene matches: 3. MiXCR, run by TCRdb on the 5' RACE reads, gives a single entry per CDR3 protein. This sample has around 330,000 distinct CDR3 sequences, with roughly 3.5% found just once. The sequence derives from a man in his late teens or twenties who received the YFV17D yellow fever vaccine. This chain connects TRBV28 to TRBJ1-1, with 8 bases fitting TRBD1. Source: PBMCs, taken on the day of the yellow fever booster vaccination. The CDR3 region is CASSWTGTNTEAFF. The CDR3 DNA reads as TGTGCCAGCAGTTGGACAGGGACTAACACTGAAGCTTTCTTT.